These 32 T cell receptor beta chains share one sample of origin, sequenced in a study of memory CD4+ T cells and cytomegalovirus serostatus. The data were produced by immunoSEQ multiplex PCR, yet TCRdb's version contains in-frame clones alone and is incomplete. The sample lists about 57,000 clones, approximately 79% occurring once. Single viable CD3+CD4+CD8-CD45RO+ cells were sorted as the memory CD4+ T cells. The sequenced material came from memory CD4+ T cells from blood. These receptors were obtained from an adult in good health and CMV-seronegative.

This chain's CDR3 is CASSLDRGPSGNTIYF. CDR3 nucleotide sequence: TGTGCCAGCAGTCTCGACAGGGGGCCCTCTGGAAACACCATATATTTT. The genes are TRBV28 and TRBJ1-3; 10 positions match TRBD1. In germline, CDR1 is MDHEN, CDR2 SYDVKM. This CDR3 contains 16 residues. V lost 5 bases and J lost 0; bases outside the gene matches: 4.

The sample holds a few counts of this clone. The genes are TRBV6-5 and TRBJ2-1; D gene uncertain. Germline assignment: CDR1 MNHEY and CDR2 SVGAGI. This CDR3 has 11 residues. Trimming pared 2 bases from V and 11 bases from J, leaving 7 bases between. The CDR3 nucleotides read TGTGCCAGCAGTTACGAAAGAAAGCAGTTCTTC. This encodes CASSYERKQFF.

The chain has TRBV6-5 and TRBJ1-2; a weak D match, TRBD1 (5 bases). V was trimmed by 6 bases and J by 3 bases, leaving 14 bases between them. CDR1 MNHEY and CDR2 SVGAGI come from the germline V gene. The CDR3 runs 14 residues. The CDR3 sequence: CASRVVQGHYGYTF. For the CDR3, the DNA is TGTGCCAGCAGGGTCGTGCAGGGACACTATGGCTACACCTTC.

In this sample, this clone turned up many times. This CDR3 is CAIRPTGTGGPDTQYF. The CDR3 DNA is TGTGCCATCAGACCTACCGGGACAGGGGGACCAGATACGCAGTATTTT. The V and J genes are TRBV10-3 and TRBJ2-3; 11 bases map to TRBD1. The V gene's germline CDR1 is ENHRY and CDR2 SYGVKD. There are 16 residues in the CDR3. Trimming removed 6 bases from V and 4 bases from J; junction bases left unmatched: 9.

The chain carries TRBV2 and TRBJ2-5; 9 bases agree with TRBD2. Germline V gene sequence: CDR1 SNHLY, CDR2 FYNNEI. After removal of 5 bases from V and 10 bases from J, the junction contained 17 bases not matched to a gene. The CDR3 runs 16 residues. Here the CDR3 reads CASSLEREVPTRYQYF. Written as DNA, the CDR3 is TGTGCCAGCAGTTTAGAGCGGGAGGTGCCTACCCGGTACCAGTACTTC. Full variable domain (remainder filled in from reference TRBV2 and TRBJ2-5): EPEVTQTPSHQVTQMGQEVILRCVPISNHLYFYWYRQILGQKVEFLVSFYNNEISEKSEIFDDQFSVERPDGSNFTLKIRSTKLEDSAMYFCASSLEREVPTRYQYFGPGTRLLVL.

The CDR3 here is CASSFPGFRQPQHF. The CDR3 DNA is TGTGCCAGCAGTTTCCCCGGGTTTCGGCAGCCCCAGCATTTT. V and J are TRBV7-8 and TRBJ1-5; no clear D gene. The germline gives CDR1 SGHVS, CDR2 FQNEAQ. V lost 6 bases, J lost 7 bases, and 16 bases lay in between. CDR3 length equals 14 residues.

The chain is built from TRBV6-1 and TRBJ1-2, with D uncertain. The ends were cut back, 8 bases at V and 4 bases at J, with 8 bases in the middle. The CDR3 is made up of 11 amino acids. CDR1 is MNHNS, CDR2 SASEGT, per germline. The CDR3, as DNA: TGTGCCAGCCTCGGCCGCTATGGCTACACCTTC. Translating it yields CASLGRYGYTF.

The V gene is TRBV5-1, the J gene TRBJ2-6; a weak D match, TRBD2 (5 bases). This CDR3 spans 15 amino acids. Germline assignment: CDR1 SGHRS and CDR2 YFSETQ. Trimming pared 4 bases from V and 0 bases from J, leaving 8 bases between. The CDR3 is CASSLGDSGANVLTF. CDR3 in DNA: TGCGCCAGCAGCCTGGGAGACTCTGGGGCCAACGTCCTGACTTTC.

The table lists this clone with a count of one. The chain has TRBV6-5 and TRBJ2-2; D gene uncertain. V shed 7 bases and J shed 3 bases, with 6 bases lying between them. Germline V gene data show CDR1 as MNHEY and CDR2 as SVGAGI. The CDR3 sequence is 12 residues long. CDR3 protein: CASKSHTGELFF. The CDR3 coding sequence is TGTGCCAGCAAGTCCCACACCGGGGAGCTGTTTTTT.

The chain employs TRBV28 and TRBJ2-7, with D perhaps TRBD2 (7 bases). Trimming stripped 2 bases from V and 4 bases from J, with 18 bases between. The CDR3 contains 16 residues. CDR1 is MDHEN and CDR2 is SYDVKM in the germline V gene. The chain's CDR3 is CASSLPIRGGGYEQYF. The CDR3, as DNA: TGTGCCAGCAGTTTACCAATTCGCGGGGGCGGGTACGAGCAGTACTTC.

This clone was seen a handful of times. The rearrangement uses TRBV9 and TRBJ1-3; 7 nucleotides agree with TRBD1. The V and J ends lost 3 bases and 3 bases, in that order; junction bases with no gene match: 3. CDR3 length: 14 residues. Germline V gives CDR1 SGDLS, CDR2 YYNGEE. The CDR3 reads CASSEGAFGNTIYF. Here the CDR3 DNA reads TGTGCCAGCAGCGAGGGGGCCTTTGGAAACACCATATATTTT.

The chain has TRBV12-5 and TRBJ2-5; D possibly corresponds to TRBD1 (6 bases). The germline V gene has CDR1 LGHNT and CDR2 FRNRAP. V lost 2 bases and J 1 base, leaving 11 bases between the germline ends. This CDR3 is 15 amino acids long. DNA for the CDR3: TGTGCTAGTGGTTTGTCTACAGGGTTCCAAGAGACCCAGTACTTC. It specifies CASGLSTGFQETQYF.

This clone was recorded only once. The chain joins TRBV10-3 to TRBJ2-7; 10 nucleotides agree with TRBD2. Unmatched junction bases numbered 3, after V lost 4 bases and J lost 0 bases. Germline CDR1 is ENHRY and CDR2 is SYGVKD. CDR3 length equals 15 residues. CDR3 coding DNA: TGTGCCATCAGTGGTGGGACTAGCGACTCCTACGAGCAGTACTTC. Its protein is CAISGGTSDSYEQYF.

The chain joins TRBV6-6 to TRBJ2-7; TRBD2 agrees at 14 bases. Per germline, CDR1 MNHNY and CDR2 SVGAGI (reference sequence). V shed 5 bases, J shed 4 bases, and the junction held 7 bases outside the gene matches. This CDR3 comprises 16 residues. CDR3 DNA: TGTGCCAGCAGTGGCACCGGGACTAGCGGGAGTTACGAGCAGTACTTC. This translates into CASSGTGTSGSYEQYF.

This chain links TRBV14 with TRBJ1-3; D not certain. Germline values: CDR1 SGHDN, CDR2 FVKESK. The V end lost 1 base, the J end lost 0 bases, and 1 base lay between the germline ends. This CDR3 comprises 13 residues. The CDR3 region is CASSQASGNTIYF. The CDR3 DNA is TGTGCCAGCAGCCAAGCCTCTGGAAACACCATATATTTT.

V and J are TRBV2 and TRBJ2-1, with 9 bases that match TRBD2. Germline-derived CDR1 and CDR2 are SNHLY and FYNNEI. The CDR3 totals 15 residues. J lost 9 bases, V lost 0 bases, and 6 bases had no gene match. The CDR3: CASSEASGRISEQFF. In nucleotides, the CDR3 is TGTGCCAGCAGTGAAGCTAGCGGGAGAATTAGTGAGCAGTTCTTC.

V gene TRBV19 combines with J gene TRBJ1-2; 7 positions agree with TRBD1. Germline loops: CDR1 LNHDA, CDR2 SQIVND (reference sequence). V shed 5 bases and J 4 bases; nucleotides not matched to a gene: 4. The CDR3 has 13 residues. CDR3 amino acids: CASSPRGSYGYTF. For the CDR3, the DNA is TGTGCCAGTAGTCCCAGGGGGTCCTATGGCTACACCTTC.

This chain links TRBV5-4 with TRBJ1-2, with D tentatively TRBD1 (6 bases). Deletions cut 4 bases from V and 1 base from J, with 17 bases between. The germline CDR1 and CDR2 sequences are SGHNT and YYREEE (reference sequence). The CDR3 totals 16 residues. The CDR3 spells CASSHGQQRSNYGYTF. Here the CDR3 DNA reads TGTGCCAGCAGCCACGGACAGCAGAGGAGTAACTATGGCTACACCTTC. Drawing the rest from reference TRBV5-4 and TRBJ1-2, the complete variable domain is ETGVTQSPTHLIKTRGQQVTLRCSSQSGHNTVSWYQQALGQGPQFIFQYYREEENGRGNFPPRFSGLQFPNYSSELNVNALELDDSALYLCASSHGQQRSNYGYTFGSGTRLTVV.

On this clone: The missing conserved phenylalanine or tryptophan at the end of this CDR3 makes a read error likely. Because the CDR3's place on the DNA is in doubt, the DNA is left out and the CDR3 is given as listed by TCRdb. V and J are TRBV19 and TRBJ1-4. Per germline, CDR1 LNHDA and CDR2 SQIVND (reference sequence). The CDR3 extends over 8 residues, inclusive of both ends. The CDR3 spells CASSIKFL.

The J gene is TRBJ2-2, the V gene TRBV7-2; D not certain. Germline V gene lookup returns CDR1 SGHTA and CDR2 FQGNSA. CDR3 length: 13 residues. Trimming removed 8 bases at V and 0 bases at J, with 7 bases between. CDR3 sequence: CASSYPNTGELFF. CDR3 sequence (DNA): TGTGCCAGCTCCTACCCGAACACCGGGGAGCTGTTTTTT. The complete variable domain, with remaining parts taken from reference TRBV7-2 and TRBJ2-2, reads GAGVSQSPSNKVTEKGKDVELRCDPISGHTALYWYRQSLGQGLEFLIYFQGNSAPDKSGLPSDRFSAERTGGSVSTLTIQRTQQEDSAVYLCASSYPNTGELFFGEGSRLTVL.

The V gene is TRBV20-1, the J gene TRBJ2-3, with 9 bases lining up with TRBD1. V shed 4 bases and J 11 bases; nucleotides not matched to a gene: 4. This CDR3 is 11 amino acids long. In germline, CDR1 is DFQATT, CDR2 SNEGSKA (reference sequence). CDR3 residues: CSAIPGQGQYF. DNA of the CDR3: TGCAGTGCTATCCCGGGACAGGGGCAGTATTTT.

The chain uses TRBV28 and TRBJ1-2, with no clear D. Trimming took 5 bases from V and 2 from J, leaving 6 bases between them. Looked up from germline, CDR1 is MDHEN and CDR2 is SYDVKM. The CDR3 length is 12 residues. The chain's CDR3 is CASSEGNYGYTF. CDR3 nucleotide sequence: TGTGCCAGCAGTGAGGGCAACTATGGCTACACCTTC.

This chain uses TRBV11-3 with TRBJ2-5; TRBD2 might be the D (6 bases). The CDR3 is made up of 15 amino acids. The germline V gene encodes CDR1 SGHNT and CDR2 YENEEA. V was shortened by 1 base and J by 5 bases, with 14 bases between the two germline ends. CDR3 nucleotides: TGTGCCAGCAGCTTAGCGGGAGAGGGTGGCGAGACCCAGTACTTC. Protein sequence: CASSLAGEGGETQYF.

The rearrangement uses TRBV27 and TRBJ2-1; D gene unclear. The V and J ends lost 8 bases and 6 bases respectively, with 14 bases between them. The CDR3 is 13 residues long. Germline V gene lookup returns CDR1 MNHEY and CDR2 SMNVEV (reference sequence). DNA for the CDR3: TGTGCCAGCGTAGGGTTCGTGGGCAATGAGCAGTTCTTC. This encodes CASVGFVGNEQFF.

This sequence joins TRBV5-1 and TRBJ2-1, with D possibly being TRBD2 (6 bases). The germline V gene encodes CDR1 SGHRS and CDR2 YFSETQ. The CDR3 contains 13 residues. V was cut by 10 bases and J by 4 bases, with 15 bases left in between. CDR3 residues: CASCRDFYNEQFF. CDR3 DNA sequence: TGCGCCTCCTGTAGGGACTTTTACAATGAGCAGTTCTTC.

V usage is TRBV7-8 and J usage is TRBJ1-2; the D is unclear. V lost 0 bases and J 7 bases, leaving 15 bases between the germline ends. This CDR3 region has 15 residues. Germline loops: CDR1 SGHVS, CDR2 FQNEAQ. In DNA, the CDR3 is TGTGCCAGCAGCTTAGCGGTGACGGTCGTAGGTGGCTACACCTTC. Translation: CASSLAVTVVGGYTF.

This rearrangement joins TRBV2 to TRBJ1-2, with unresolved D. The CDR3 length is 13 residues. V was pared by 4 bases and J by 8 bases, with 14 bases between. Germline CDR1 and CDR2: SNHLY and FYNNEI. The CDR3 DNA follows: TGTGCCAGCAGTGGCTTGGGAGATATCGGCTACACCTTC. This codes for CASSGLGDIGYTF. Based on the CDR3 plus reference TRBV2 and TRBJ1-2, the full variable domain is EPEVTQTPSHQVTQMGQEVILRCVPISNHLYFYWYRQILGQKVEFLVSFYNNEISEKSEIFDDQFSVERPDGSNFTLKIRSTKLEDSAMYFCASSGLGDIGYTFGSGTRLTVV.

The rearrangement joins TRBV6-5 to TRBJ1-1; D not resolved. This CDR3 has 14 amino acids. Germline lookup yields CDR1 MNHEY and CDR2 SVGAGI. The V end lost 5 bases, the J end lost 4 bases, and 14 bases lay between the germline ends. The CDR3 reads CASSLSTAGTEAFF. CDR3 nucleotides: TGTGCCAGCAGTCTTAGTACAGCGGGCACTGAAGCTTTCTTT.

This chain connects TRBV2 to TRBJ2-3, with no clear D. The V and J ends lost 6 bases and 4 bases respectively, with 8 bases between them. The CDR3 is 12 residues long. Germline CDR1 and CDR2: SNHLY and FYNNEI. CDR3 protein: CASRELADTQYF. Here the CDR3 DNA reads TGTGCCAGCAGGGAGCTTGCAGATACGCAGTATTTT.

The V call is TRBV6-6, the J call TRBJ1-2; 12 nucleotides align to TRBD1. In germline, CDR1 is MNHNY, CDR2 SVGAGI (reference sequence). CDR3 length: 15 residues. V trimming: 5 bases; J trimming: 7 bases; junction bases outside the gene matches: 8. The CDR3 DNA reads TGTGCCAGCAGTACCCCGGGACAGGGGGCGCTTGGCTACACCTTC. This translates into CASSTPGQGALGYTF.

On this clone itself: Mismatch with germline at one junction end may stem from a read error. The rearrangement links TRBV19 to TRBJ1-1; tentative D call: TRBD1 (5 bases). Germline V CDR1 and CDR2: LNHDA, SQIVND (reference sequence). This CDR3 region has 12 residues. The CDR3 reads CASSIVQGPPAF. CDR3 DNA: TGTGCCAGTAGTATAGTCCAGGGCCCCCCGGCATTT.

The chain carries TRBV12-5 and TRBJ1-5; weak D call: TRBD1 (5 bases). CDR3 length: 20 amino acids. Germline CDR1 is LGHNT and CDR2 is FRNRAP. V shed 2 bases and J shed 2 bases, with 25 bases lying between them. The CDR3 DNA is TGTGCTAGTGGTTTGCTGTTGCGGGGCACACCCATTTTGGGCAATCAGCCCCAGCATTTT. Protein sequence: CASGLLLRGTPILGNQPQHF.